These 19 T cell receptor beta chains came from one sample sequenced in a study of blood T cell repertoires in COVID-19. TCRdb's copy holds only in-frame clones and misses some; the assay was immunoSEQ multiplex PCR. The table shows roughly 160,000 clones, with more than 75% occurring only once. The sample comprised peripheral blood. The receptors originated from a middle-aged man who had recovered from COVID-19.

The chain employs TRBV10-2 and TRBJ2-1; no clear D. Trimming stripped 3 bases from V and 10 bases from J, with 7 bases between. The CDR3 contains 11 residues. The germline V gene encodes CDR1 WSHSY and CDR2 SAAADI. The CDR3 loop reads CASSDGSEQFF. CDR3 DNA: TGCGCCAGCAGTGACGGGTCCGAGCAGTTCTTC.

This clone was detected only a few times. The chain links TRBV5-4 to TRBJ1-1; D uncertain. V lost 0 bases and J 0 bases, leaving 6 bases between the germline ends. The CDR3 length is 14 residues. CDR1 is SGHNT, CDR2 YYREEE, per germline (reference sequence). The CDR3 DNA sequence: TGTGCCAGCAGCTTGGCGGTGGTGAACACTGAAGCTTTCTTT. Encoded protein: CASSLAVVNTEAFF.

This rearrangement joins TRBV7-3 to TRBJ1-1; D may be TRBD1 (6 bases). The CDR3 length is 13 residues. Germline CDR1 reads SGHTA; CDR2 reads FQGTGA. Trimming removed 3 bases from V and 4 bases from J, with 9 bases in between. Here the CDR3 reads CASSFSGATEAFF. The CDR3 nucleotides are TGTGCCAGCAGCTTCTCAGGGGCCACTGAAGCTTTCTTT.

The chain is built from TRBV25-1 and TRBJ2-3; perhaps TRBD2 as D (7 bases). The V end was cut by 4 bases, the J end by 1 base, with 15 bases between. The CDR3 spans 16 residues. CDR1 is MGHDK and CDR2 is SYGVNS in the germline V gene. The CDR3 DNA is TGTGCCAGCAGTGTCCAAACGGGGGGCCGCACAGATACGCAGTATTTT. Encoded protein: CASSVQTGGRTDTQYF. The entire variable domain, with the rest obtained from reference TRBV25-1 and TRBJ2-3, is as follows: EADIYQTPRYLVIGTGKKITLECSQTMGHDKMYWYQQDPGMELHLIHYSYGVNSTEKGDLSSESTVSRIRTEHFPLTLESARPSHTSQYLCASSVQTGGRTDTQYFGPGTRLTVL.

V gene TRBV24-1 combines with J gene TRBJ2-1; tentative D call: TRBD2 (6 bases). This CDR3 contains 12 residues. V was cut by 6 bases and J by 8 bases, with 10 bases left in between. CDR1 KGHDR and CDR2 SFDVKD come from the germline V gene. The CDR3 protein is CATSQWGDEQFF. CDR3 in DNA: TGTGCCACCAGTCAGTGGGGGGATGAGCAGTTCTTC.

The chain couples TRBV4-2 to TRBJ2-2, with D maybe TRBD1 (6 bases). This CDR3 region has 15 residues. The V end lost 5 bases, the J end lost 0 bases, and 10 bases lay between the germline ends. CDR1 and CDR2 (germline): LGHNA, YNFKEQ. The CDR3 here is CASSARTANTGELFF. The CDR3 region has the DNA TGTGCCAGCAGCGCGAGGACAGCGAACACCGGGGAGCTGTTTTTT.

This chain joins TRBV5-4 and TRBJ2-1; the match to TRBD1 covers 8 bases. Trimming removed 4 bases from V and 0 bases from J; junction bases left unmatched: 3. Per the germline V gene, CDR1 is SGHNT and CDR2 is YYREEE (reference sequence). The CDR3 has 15 amino acids. CDR3 sequence (DNA): TGTGCCAGCAGCCGGGACAGGAGCTCCTACAATGAGCAGTTCTTC. It codes for CASSRDRSSYNEQFF.

CDR3 sequence reads: CASSVLATYEQYF. In DNA, the CDR3 is TGTGCCAGCAGTGTCCTGGCAACCTACGAGCAGTACTTC. The chain uses TRBV2 and TRBJ2-7; D unclear. This CDR3 is built from 13 residues. Germline V gene sequence: CDR1 SNHLY, CDR2 FYNNEI. Trimming cost V 4 bases and J 2 bases, with 9 bases left between them.

This clone was detected only once. The CDR3 protein is CASSLRLAGALYNEQFF. The CDR3 region has the DNA TGTGCCAGCAGCCTCAGACTAGCGGGAGCTCTATACAATGAGCAGTTCTTC. The chain couples TRBV11-2 to TRBJ2-1; TRBD2 matches at 12 bases. From germline, CDR1 is SGHAT and CDR2 FQNNGV. This CDR3 comprises 17 residues. After removal of 5 bases from V and 4 bases from J, the junction contained 9 bases not matched to a gene.

The chain combines TRBV5-6 with TRBJ1-2, with D perhaps matching TRBD1 (5 bases). The CDR3 loop spans 18 amino acids. V lost 4 bases to trimming and J lost 5 bases, with 27 bases between them. The germline V gene has CDR1 SGHDT and CDR2 YYEEEE. Here the CDR3 DNA reads TGTGCCAGCAGCCCTAACACGGCAGGGCCCTCGGTTTGGTATGGCTACACCTTC. This codes for CASSPNTAGPSVWYGYTF.

The chain is built from TRBV5-4 and TRBJ2-3; 10 bases are a match to TRBD2. The CDR3 runs to 17 residues. V lost 3 bases and J lost 1; bases outside the gene matches: 8. CDR1 SGHNT and CDR2 YYREEE come from the germline V gene (reference sequence). In DNA form, the CDR3 reads TGTGCCAGCAGCTCCTATAGCGGGGGGTGGGGCACAGATACGCAGTATTTT. It yields the protein CASSSYSGGWGTDTQYF.

This clone was seen once. The V gene is TRBV5-5, the J gene TRBJ1-2; the match to TRBD1 covers 7 bases. After removal of 2 bases from V and 4 bases from J, the junction contained 2 bases not matched to a gene. This CDR3 is built from 13 residues. CDR1 and CDR2 (germline): SGHKS, YYEKEE (reference sequence). The CDR3 bases are TGTGCCAGCAGCTTAACAGGGGTCTATGGCTACACCTTC. Translating gives CASSLTGVYGYTF. The full variable domain, completed using reference TRBV5-5 and TRBJ1-2, is DAGVTQSPTHLIKTRGQQVTLRCSPISGHKSVSWYQQVLGQGPQFIFQYYEKEERGRGNFPDRFSARQFPNYSSELNVNALLLGDSALYLCASSLTGVYGYTFGSGTRLTVV.

The chain recombines TRBV2 with TRBJ2-3, with a possible D match to TRBD2 (6 bases). This CDR3 has 14 amino acids. The ends were cut back, 4 bases at V and 2 bases at J, with 10 bases in the middle. From germline, CDR1 is SNHLY and CDR2 FYNNEI. The DNA of the CDR3 is TGTGCCAGCAGTGCTGGAGGGCTCACAGATACGCAGTATTTT. As protein: CASSAGGLTDTQYF.

A few counts support this clone. One end of the junction fails to match germline, which may point to a read error. This sequence joins TRBV10-1 and TRBJ2-7; no clear D. Per germline, CDR1 WNHNN and CDR2 SYGVQD (reference sequence). This CDR3 has 10 amino acids. The CDR3 region has the DNA TGCGCCAGCAACGGAGCGTTAGAGAACTTC. Amino acid sequence: CASNGALENF.

The chain recombines TRBV6-5 with TRBJ2-1, with 10 positions matching TRBD1. In germline, CDR1 is MNHEY, CDR2 SVGAGI. Trimming took 4 bases from V and 9 from J; bases not matched to a gene: 9. The CDR3 covers 15 residues. The CDR3 reads CASSSDRGLVGEQFF. The CDR3 region has the DNA TGTGCCAGCAGTTCCGACAGGGGGCTTGTAGGTGAGCAGTTCTTC.

The genes are TRBV11-1 and TRBJ2-7, with 7 bases fitting TRBD1. CDR3 length: 14 amino acids. Trimming at V came to 5 bases and at J to 2 bases, leaving 6 bases not matched to a gene. Germline CDR1 SGHAT, CDR2 FQDESV (reference sequence). In nucleotides, the CDR3 is TGTGCCAGCAGCCCCACAGGGGCGACCTACGAGCAGTACTTC. Its protein product is CASSPTGATYEQYF.

V gene TRBV3-1 (or the pseudogene TRBV3-2) combines with J gene TRBJ2-7; 8 nucleotides align to TRBD1. The V segment lost 2 bases and the J segment 7 bases; nucleotides outside the gene matches: 7. Germline values: CDR1 LGHDT, CDR2 YNNKEL (reference sequence). CDR3 length: 14 amino acids. CDR3 protein: CASSQIGQGEEQYF. In nucleotides, the CDR3 is TGTGCCAGCAGCCAAATAGGACAGGGCGAAGAGCAGTACTTC.

V gene TRBV20-1 combines with J gene TRBJ1-5, with TRBD1 identical over 12 bases. CDR3 length equals 11 residues. J was trimmed by 16 bases and V by 3 bases; bases with no gene match: 4. CDR1 and CDR2 from the germline V gene are DFQATT and SNEGSKA (reference sequence). The CDR3 region has the DNA TGCAGTGCTAGCGGGACAGGGGGCCTCCATTTT. Residues: CSASGTGGLHF.

The rearrangement joins TRBV6-5 to TRBJ2-1, with D possibly matching TRBD2 (6 bases). In germline, CDR1 is MNHEY, CDR2 SVGAGI. V lost 6 bases to trimming and J lost 2 bases, with 14 bases between them. The CDR3 is made up of 15 amino acids. CDR3 residues: CASSKGTRAYNEQFF. CDR3 coding DNA: TGTGCCAGCAGCAAGGGGACTCGCGCCTACAATGAGCAGTTCTTC.